This is a list of T cell receptor beta chains from one sample in a study of cytomegalovirus exposure and HLA in healthy donors. Produced via immunoSEQ multiplex PCR; TCRdb's table is partial and in-frame only. The sample holds approximately 100,000 clones. The sample comprised PBMCs. The receptors shown here come from a man in his fifties or sixties in good health and CMV-seropositive. CDR3s include the opening cysteine and the closing phenylalanine or tryptophan. A D gene is named only where the DNA matches it firmly.

v_gene: TRBV5-1
d_gene: NA
j_gene: TRBJ2-6
CDR3aa: CASSLLLSGANVLTF
CDR3nt: TGCGCCAGCAGCTTACTACTCTCTGGGGCCAACGTCCTGACTTTC

v_gene: TRBV10-1
d_gene: NA
j_gene: TRBJ2-1
CDR3aa: CASSPGQGGGNEQFF
CDR3nt: TGCGCCAGCAGCCCTGGACAGGGAGGGGGGAATGAGCAGTTCTTC

v_gene: TRBV9
d_gene: TRBD1
j_gene: TRBJ2-7
CDR3aa: CASSVSGTEDYEQYF
CDR3nt: TGTGCCAGCAGCGTCTCCGGGACAGAGGACTACGAGCAGTACTTC

v_gene: TRBV7-2
d_gene: TRBD1
j_gene: TRBJ1-5
CDR3aa: CASRPGTGHQPQHF
CDR3nt: TGTGCCAGCAGACCCGGGACAGGGCATCAGCCCCAGCATTTT

v_gene: TRBV28
d_gene: TRBD1
j_gene: TRBJ1-5
CDR3aa: CASRGRDRFVLGDQPQHF
CDR3nt: TGTGCCAGCAGGGGCCGGGACAGGTTTGTTTTGGGGGATCAGCCCCAGCATTTT

v_gene: TRBV5-6
d_gene: NA
j_gene: TRBJ2-1
CDR3aa: CASSLWTTHNEQFF
CDR3nt: TGTGCCAGCAGCCTGTGGACTACCCACAATGAGCAGTTCTTC

v_gene: TRBV29-1
d_gene: TRBD1
j_gene: TRBJ1-1
CDR3aa: CSTRQGDTEAFF
CDR3nt: TGCAGCACCCGACAGGGTGACACTGAAGCTTTCTTT

v_gene: TRBV28
d_gene: TRBD1
j_gene: TRBJ1-5
CDR3aa: CASSWGTGHQPQHF
CDR3nt: TGTGCCAGCAGTTGGGGGACAGGCCATCAGCCCCAGCATTTT

v_gene: TRBV29-1
d_gene: TRBD1
j_gene: TRBJ1-3
CDR3aa: CSVWGQERNTIYF
CDR3nt: TGCAGCGTGTGGGGACAGGAAAGAAACACCATATATTTT

v_gene: TRBV5-1
d_gene: TRBD1
j_gene: TRBJ1-1
CDR3aa: CASSSLSTGLPGDTEAFF
CDR3nt: TGCGCCAGCAGCTCATTATCGACAGGGCTTCCCGGGGACACTGAAGCTTTCTTT